The sequence of this T cell receptor (beta chain) was determined in a study of T cells in narcolepsy. Findings and caveats of the study: Autoreactive HCRT-specific and TRIB2-specific clonotypes were marked in same-patient CSF-versus-blood CD4+ comparisons. Some memory CD4+ repertoires had no autoreactive clone sequences. Blood of same and different patients, but not healthy controls, reportedly held recurring autoreactive clonotypes.

Assay: immunoSEQ multiplex PCR; the TCRdb copy retains only in-frame clones and omits some. This table holds around 35,000 clones, 80% found once. Concerning this clone: Its antigen is as yet unknown.

With 6 bases removed from V and 3 bases from J, the gap between germline ends came to 12 bases. Germline V CDR1 and CDR2: MNHNY, SVGAGI (reference sequence). This CDR3 is built from 14 residues. Sequencing was done on a sample of memory (CD45RA-) CD4+ T cells from blood. The rearrangement links TRBV6-6 to TRBJ2-1; D uncertain. The TCR was taken from a human donor in good health. CDR3 sequence: CASSHQTFYNEQFF. The DNA of the CDR3 is TGTGCCAGCAGCCACCAGACCTTCTACAATGAGCAGTTCTTC.